The 25 T cell receptor beta chains reported below all come from one sample, sequenced in a study of blood T cell repertoires in COVID-19. The assay was immunoSEQ multiplex PCR, and TCRdb's table has in-frame clones only and misses some. The sample has 97,000 or so clones, approximately 82% seen once. The sequenced sample consisted of peripheral blood. These receptors all stem from a man aged 70 or older with acute or convalescent COVID-19.

V gene TRBV7-3 combines with J gene TRBJ2-1; 10 bases line up with TRBD2. J lost 1 base, V lost 6 bases, and 3 bases had no gene match. Germline V gene sequence: CDR1 SGHTA, CDR2 FQGTGA. The CDR3 has 15 amino acids. The CDR3 protein is CASSILAGSYNEQFF. The CDR3 nucleotides are TGTGCCAGCAGTATACTAGCGGGATCCTACAATGAGCAGTTCTTC.

This clone has only a few counts. V is TRBV11-2 and J is TRBJ2-4; 11 nucleotides agree with TRBD2. The J segment lost 5 bases and the V segment lost 5 bases, leaving 14 bases of the junction unmatched. The CDR3 sequence is 18 residues long. The germline V gene has CDR1 SGHAT and CDR2 FQNNGV. CDR3 loop: CASSTLDLGLAVQNIQYF. CDR3 bases: TGTGCCAGCAGCACCTTAGACTTGGGACTAGCGGTCCAAAACATTCAGTACTTC.

V usage is TRBV5-6 and J usage is TRBJ1-5; possibly TRBD1 for D (6 bases). With 3 bases removed from V and 2 bases from J, the gap between germline ends came to 12 bases. Germline CDR1 reads SGHDT; CDR2 reads YYEEEE. This CDR3 spans 15 amino acids. In nucleotides, the CDR3 is TGTGCCAGCAGCTATGGAAGGACAGGCAATCAGCCCCAGCATTTT. As protein: CASSYGRTGNQPQHF.

As regards this clone: The germline gene is not matched at one end of the junction; a read error may be the cause. In the same sample, other DNA sequences code for this CDR3. The chain combines TRBV7-2 with TRBJ1-1; D ambiguous. The CDR3 is made up of 14 amino acids. Germline V gives CDR1 SGHTA, CDR2 FQGNSA. CDR3 nucleotide sequence: TGTGCCAGCAGTTTAGTTCCAGGTGGGACTGAAGCTTTCTTT. Amino acid sequence: CASSLVPGGTEAFF.

Written as DNA, the CDR3 is TGTGCCAGCAGCCAAGACGGGTTCACCCGGATAGCCTATTCACCCCTCCACTTT. Its translation is CASSQDGFTRIAYSPLHF. The V and J genes are TRBV3-1 (or the pseudogene TRBV3-2) and TRBJ1-6; D ambiguous. Germline loops: CDR1 LGHDT, CDR2 YNNKEL (reference sequence). With 0 bases removed from V and 8 bases from J, the gap between germline ends came to 20 bases. The CDR3 runs 18 residues.

The chain carries TRBV29-1 and TRBJ2-7, with unresolved D. The V gene's germline CDR1 is SQVTM and CDR2 ANQGSEA. Trimming left V 1 base short and J 2 bases short, with 15 bases between. This CDR3 comprises 15 residues. The CDR3 sequence: CSVEVASGIAYEQYF. In DNA form, the CDR3 reads TGCAGCGTTGAAGTCGCCTCCGGTATAGCCTACGAGCAGTACTTC.

The V call is TRBV5-1, the J call TRBJ1-5; D possibly corresponds to TRBD1 (6 bases). Between the trimmed V and J ends, which lost 4 bases and 3 bases, there was a span of 11 bases. Germline CDR1 and CDR2: SGHRS and YFSETQ. The CDR3 is made up of 14 amino acids. CDR3 sequence (DNA): TGCGCCAGCAGCCCCACAGGGAACAATCAGCCCCAGCATTTT. This encodes CASSPTGNNQPQHF.

The V gene is TRBV11-2, the J gene TRBJ1-2; D call uncertain. CDR1 and CDR2 (germline): SGHAT, FQNNGV. This CDR3 region has 16 residues. V dropped 0 bases and J dropped 7 bases, with 18 bases sitting between them. This CDR3 is CASSLDRVSTSGGYTF. In DNA, the CDR3 is TGTGCCAGCAGCTTAGATCGGGTGTCAACTTCTGGTGGCTACACCTTC. Complete variable domain (other parts from reference TRBV11-2 and TRBJ1-2): EAGVAQSPRYKIIEKRQSVAFWCNPISGHATLYWYQQILGQGPKLLIQFQNNGVVDDSQLPKDRFSAERLKGVDSTLKIQPAKLEDSAVYLCASSLDRVSTSGGYTFGSGTRLTVV.

The chain carries TRBV6-5 and TRBJ2-7, with a weak D call TRBD1 (6 bases). Germline V gene sequence: CDR1 MNHEY, CDR2 SVGAGI. CDR3 length: 15 amino acids. Trimming took off 6 bases at V and 0 bases at J, with 15 bases between the two ends. This chain's CDR3 is CASSRTAVSSYEQYF. The CDR3 DNA is TGTGCCAGCAGCCGGACAGCTGTGAGCTCCTACGAGCAGTACTTC.

Concerning this clone: One end of the junction varies from germline; a read error may be responsible. The V gene is TRBV7-7, the J gene TRBJ2-5; 9 nucleotides line up with TRBD2. The CDR3 length is 19 residues. Germline loops: CDR1 SSHAT, CDR2 FNYEAQ (reference sequence). The chain's CDR3 is CASSAETSGYQGTPSTQYF. CDR3 nucleotides: TGTGCTAGCAGCGCCGAGACTAGCGGATATCAAGGGACCCCCTCGACCCAGTACTTC.

The chain recombines TRBV5-6 with TRBJ1-1, with 7 bases that match TRBD1. Germline CDR1 is SGHDT and CDR2 is YYEEEE. Trimming removed 9 bases from V and 2 bases from J; junction bases left unmatched: 10. The CDR3 length is 14 residues. The CDR3 region has the DNA TGTGCCACCCACAGGGGAAAATCAAACACTGAAGCTTTCTTT. As protein: CATHRGKSNTEAFF.

The V and J genes are TRBV18 and TRBJ1-2; no reliable D call. Between the trimmed V and J ends, which lost 0 bases and 0 bases, there was a span of 5 bases. The CDR3 is made up of 14 amino acids. Germline-derived CDR1 and CDR2 are KGHSH and LQKENI. The CDR3 region is CASSPPSTNYGYTF. The CDR3 DNA sequence: TGTGCCAGCTCACCACCATCAACTAACTATGGCTACACCTTC.

As for this clone: Because the CDR3's place on the DNA is in doubt, the DNA is left out and the CDR3 is given as listed by TCRdb. V usage is TRBV6-5 and J usage is TRBJ1-1; the table calls TRBD1, which could not be checked here. Inclusive of both ends, the CDR3 amounts to 14 amino acids. Germline V gene data show CDR1 as MNHEY and CDR2 as SVGAGI. This CDR3 reads CASSSSTGGRGAFF.

CDR3 sequence (DNA): TGTGCCTGGGGTCCCGGGATCGCGGGCAATCAGCCCCAGCATTTT. It yields the protein CAWGPGIAGNQPQHF. This sequence joins TRBV30 and TRBJ1-5; D gene uncertain. The CDR3 is made up of 15 amino acids. Trimming stripped 5 bases from V and 2 bases from J, with 16 bases between. CDR1 and CDR2 from the germline V gene are GTSNPN and SVGIG (reference sequence).

This clone was observed once. This sequence joins TRBV7-2 and TRBJ1-2; 8 bases are shared with TRBD1. This CDR3 spans 17 amino acids. Germline CDR1 and CDR2: SGHTA and FQGNSA. The V gene end was trimmed by 2 bases and the J gene end by 12 bases; junction bases not matched to a gene: 20. The CDR3 DNA is TGTGCCAGCAGCTTACACGGCAGGGGGCGCGGGTTTAACGAGAACACCTTC. This sequence encodes CASSLHGRGRGFNENTF.

The V and J genes are TRBV10-3 and TRBJ1-1; 7 bases agree with TRBD1. The germline CDR1 and CDR2 sequences are ENHRY and SYGVKD. J lost 12 bases, V lost 2 bases, and 6 bases had no gene match. This CDR3 region has 12 residues. As DNA, the CDR3 is TGTGCCATCAGTGAGGTCACAGGGGAGCCTTTCTTT. Encoded protein: CAISEVTGEPFF.

The J gene is TRBJ1-1, the V gene TRBV10-2, with no clear D. The CDR3 length is 12 residues. Germline V gene sequence: CDR1 WSHSY, CDR2 SAAADI. Trimming took off 11 bases at V and 2 bases at J, with 12 bases between the two ends. CDR3 sequence: CAGLRGNTEAFF. The CDR3 region has the DNA TGCGCCGGTCTCCGCGGTAACACTGAAGCTTTCTTT.

The chain is built from TRBV7-2 and TRBJ2-1; 12 nucleotides line up with TRBD2. The germline V gene has CDR1 SGHTA and CDR2 FQGNSA. The CDR3 runs to 16 residues. After removal of 6 bases from V and 3 bases from J, the junction contained 6 bases not matched to a gene. As DNA, the CDR3 is TGTGCCAGCAGTCAATCTAGCGGGGGGGTCTACAATGAGCAGTTCTTC. Its translation is CASSQSSGGVYNEQFF.

A word on this clone: Other DNA sequences of this sample code for an identical CDR3. The rearrangement links TRBV7-3 to TRBJ2-3; the match to TRBD1 covers 10 bases. This CDR3 has 15 residues. Germline lookup yields CDR1 SGHTA and CDR2 FQGTGA. The J segment lost 4 bases and the V segment lost 4 bases, leaving 5 bases of the junction unmatched. The CDR3 spells CASSSSGTGADTQYF. CDR3 nucleotide sequence: TGTGCCAGCAGCTCATCCGGGACAGGGGCAGATACGCAGTATTTT.

The chain has TRBV27 and TRBJ1-1, with D unresolved. The CDR3 is 11 amino acids. Per germline, CDR1 MNHEY and CDR2 SMNVEV (reference sequence). Trimming took 4 bases from V and 7 from J, leaving 7 bases between them. CDR3 nucleotides: TGTGCCAGCAGTTCCCACAGTGAAGCTTTCTTT. This gives the protein CASSSHSEAFF.

V is TRBV11-2 and J is TRBJ2-1; 9 bases fit TRBD1. CDR3 length: 18 amino acids. CDR1 and CDR2 (germline): SGHAT, FQNNGV. Trimming removed 5 bases from V and 2 bases from J; junction bases left unmatched: 13. CDR3 protein: CASSMTGGLPGAYNEQFF. The CDR3 region has the DNA TGTGCCAGCAGCATGACAGGGGGACTACCCGGAGCCTACAATGAGCAGTTCTTC.

The rearrangement joins TRBV6-5 to TRBJ1-6; D gene unclear. Looked up from germline, CDR1 is MNHEY and CDR2 is SVGAGI. The CDR3 contains 13 residues. The V end lost 7 bases, the J end lost 5 bases, and 9 bases lay between the germline ends. CDR3: CASKNGDNSPLHF. For the CDR3, the DNA is TGTGCCAGCAAAAACGGGGATAATTCACCCCTCCACTTT.

Here the CDR3 DNA reads TGCGCCAGCAGCCCGAATCAGGAACGGGGCACTGAAGCTTTCTTT. It translates to CASSPNQERGTEAFF. The chain couples TRBV4-3 to TRBJ1-1; D gene ambiguous. The CDR3 length is 15 residues. V was shortened by 4 bases and J by 4 bases, with 16 bases between the two germline ends. The germline V gene encodes CDR1 LGHNA and CDR2 YSLEER.

V and J are TRBV11-3 and TRBJ2-5; tentative D call: TRBD2 (5 bases). This CDR3 has 13 amino acids. Germline CDR1 is SGHNT and CDR2 is YENEEA. Trimming removed 1 base at V and 4 bases at J, with 7 bases between. The CDR3 DNA sequence: TGTGCCAGCAGCTTAGTTGAGGGAGAGACCCAGTACTTC. Translation: CASSLVEGETQYF.

The chain employs TRBV6-5 and TRBJ1-1, with D possibly being TRBD1 (5 bases). V lost 0 bases to trimming and J lost 4 bases, with 9 bases between them. The CDR3 contains 14 residues. Germline assignment: CDR1 MNHEY and CDR2 SVGAGI. The CDR3 reads CASSYSQGITEAFF. Here the CDR3 DNA reads TGTGCCAGCAGTTACTCGCAGGGCATCACTGAAGCTTTCTTT.